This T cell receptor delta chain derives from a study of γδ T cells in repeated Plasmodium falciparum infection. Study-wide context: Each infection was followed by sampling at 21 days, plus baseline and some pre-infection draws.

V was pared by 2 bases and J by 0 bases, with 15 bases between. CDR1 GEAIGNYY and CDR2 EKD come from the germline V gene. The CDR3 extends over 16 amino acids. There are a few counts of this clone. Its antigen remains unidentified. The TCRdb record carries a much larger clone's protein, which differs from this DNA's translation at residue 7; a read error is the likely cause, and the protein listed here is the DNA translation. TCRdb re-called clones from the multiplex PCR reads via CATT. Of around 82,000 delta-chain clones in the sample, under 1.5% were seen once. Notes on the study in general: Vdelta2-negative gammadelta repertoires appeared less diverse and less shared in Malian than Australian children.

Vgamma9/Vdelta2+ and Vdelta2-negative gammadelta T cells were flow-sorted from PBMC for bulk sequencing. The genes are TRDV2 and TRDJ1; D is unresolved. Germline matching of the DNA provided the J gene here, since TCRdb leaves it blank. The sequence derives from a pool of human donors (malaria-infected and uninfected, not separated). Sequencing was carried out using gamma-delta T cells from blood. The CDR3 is CACDKLREQYTDKLIF. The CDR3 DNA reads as TGTGCCTGTGACAAACTGAGGGAGCAATACACCGATAAACTCATCTTT.